One and the same sample provided the 5 T cell receptor beta chains below, sequenced in a study of CXCR4 blockade with PD-1 therapy in pancreatic cancer. Assay used: immunoSEQ multiplex PCR; TCRdb lists only in-frame clones, some missing. The profile shows 15,000 or so clones, 72% of them singletons. Input material: tumor tissue. The receptors originated from a human donor with pancreatic ductal adenocarcinoma.

This chain joins TRBV6-8 and TRBJ2-7, with 7 bases matching TRBD1. J lost 0 bases, V lost 5 bases, and 4 bases had no gene match. Germline V lookup: CDR1 MNHGY, CDR2 SAAAGT. CDR3 length: 14 amino acids. The CDR3 sequence: CASSTDRSSYEQYF. The CDR3 DNA reads TGTGCCAGCAGTACGGACAGGTCCTCCTACGAGCAGTACTTC.

The chain has TRBV19 and TRBJ2-1; D may be TRBD1 or TRBD2 (5 bases each). The CDR3 runs to 17 residues. Germline V gives CDR1 LNHDA, CDR2 SQIVND (reference sequence). The V end was cut by 11 bases, the J end by 0 bases, with 23 bases between. The CDR3 reads CARDLRDLGGSYNEQFF. The CDR3 DNA reads TGTGCCCGAGACCTCCGGGACCTGGGCGGCTCCTACAATGAGCAGTTCTTC.

The gene calls are TRBV19 and TRBJ1-5, with D uncertain. Germline assignment: CDR1 LNHDA and CDR2 SQIVND (reference sequence). V lost 3 bases and J 3 bases, leaving 9 bases between the germline ends. The CDR3 spans 14 residues. The CDR3 is CASSIGGDNQPQHF. The CDR3 nucleotides are TGTGCCAGTAGTATCGGAGGCGACAATCAGCCCCAGCATTTT.

The CDR3 here is CASMEGTGAPGANVLTF. The CDR3 DNA reads as TGTGCCAGTATGGAGGGGACAGGGGCCCCTGGGGCCAACGTCCTGACTTTC. This chain uses TRBV19 with TRBJ2-6; TRBD1 matches 10 bases. Unmatched junction bases numbered 8, after V lost 7 bases and J lost 2 bases. This CDR3 has 17 amino acids. Germline V CDR1 and CDR2: LNHDA, SQIVND (reference sequence).

This clone has just a few counts. CDR3 protein: CASSGTGARETQYF. CDR3 DNA: TGTGCCAGCAGCGGGACAGGGGCTCGAGAGACCCAGTACTTC. J is TRBJ2-5 and V is TRBV6-8, with 10 positions matching TRBD1. Germline lookup yields CDR1 MNHGY and CDR2 SAAAGT. Trimming took 6 bases from V and 4 from J; bases not matched to a gene: 5. This CDR3 is built from 14 residues.